The sequence of this T cell receptor beta chain was determined in a study of cytomegalovirus exposure and HLA in healthy donors. The V segment lost 5 bases and the J segment 0 bases; nucleotides outside the gene matches: 4. Germline loops: CDR1 SGHAT, CDR2 FQNNGV. The CDR3 loop spans 15 amino acids. The study ran its PCR with 60 Vbeta and 13 Jbeta primers. Assay used: immunoSEQ multiplex PCR; TCRdb lists only in-frame clones, some missing. The sample has 99,000 or so clones, approximately 79% seen once; the top ten hold 5% to 6.5%. The sample taken for sequencing was PBMCs. The TCR originated in a man in his 60s in good health and CMV-seropositive. The J gene is TRBJ1-2, the V gene TRBV11-2, with 9 bases that match TRBD1. This CDR3 reads CASSPGTGSNYGYTF. For the CDR3, the DNA is TGTGCCAGCAGCCCCGGGACAGGGTCTAACTATGGCTACACCTTC.